This record looks at one TCR beta chain sequence and its context. Its specificity is not known. Unmatched junction bases numbered 5, after V lost 0 bases and J lost 5 bases. This CDR3 comprises 15 residues. The V gene's germline CDR1 is SGHNT and CDR2 YYREEE (reference sequence). This specimen belongs to a study of graft-versus-host responses after intestinal transplantation. Broader study findings: Early post-transplant falls in HvG clones accompanied the peak levels of circulating GvH clones.

TCRdb's copy holds only in-frame clones and misses some; the assay was immunoSEQ multiplex PCR. The sample carries 90,000 to 120,000 clones, approximately 84% recorded once. This TCR derives from a human donor who received an intestinal transplant. Sequencing was performed on unstimulated CD4+ T cells sorted from spleen or lymph node cells, taken before intestinal transplant. The V gene is TRBV5-4, the J gene TRBJ2-1; 7 bases are a match to TRBD2. The CDR3 loop reads CASSLDQRGDNEQFF. The CDR3, as DNA: TGTGCCAGCAGCTTGGACCAGCGGGGAGACAATGAGCAGTTCTTC.